This T cell receptor beta chain was documented in a study of T-cell reconstitution after alpha-beta-depleted transplantation in children. CDR1 LGHNT and CDR2 FRNRAP come from the germline V gene. V gave up 3 bases and J gave up 1 base, with 6 bases separating them. The CDR3 extends over 13 amino acids. This clonotype was observed a handful of times. This sample's TCRbeta library carried unique molecular identifier barcodes. TCRdb ran MiXCR on the PCR reads and lists one entry per CDR3 protein. The sample includes about 980,000 distinct CDR3 sequences, roughly 31% of them seen just once. The TCR originated in a boy in the first two years of life who had a stem cell transplant for SCID, so the T cells may come from the graft donor. The material was PBMCs, mostly from graft donor cells, obtained 360 days after TCRalphabeta/CD19-depleted stem cell transplant. The V and J genes are TRBV12-5 and TRBJ1-1; no firm D call. In DNA form, the CDR3 reads TGTGCTAGTGGTTTAGGGCCGAACACTGAAGCTTTCTTT. It encodes CASGLGPNTEAFF.